A single sample is the source of the 20 T cell receptor beta chains below, sequenced in a study of blood T cell repertoires in COVID-19. The assay was immunoSEQ multiplex PCR, and TCRdb's table has in-frame clones only and misses some. The sample includes 400,000 or so clones, approximately 87% of them seen just once. Sequenced input: PBMCs or T cells enriched from blood (not recorded which). The receptor set was obtained from a man aged 40-49 years in a cohort exposed to, infected with or recovered from COVID-19 (not recorded which).

This sequence joins TRBV18 and TRBJ2-5; 10 bases agree with TRBD1. The CDR3 runs 16 residues. With 2 bases clipped from V and 7 bases from J, the junction kept 10 bases outside the gene matches. Germline V gene lookup returns CDR1 KGHSH and CDR2 LQKENI. The CDR3 DNA reads as TGTGCCAGCTCACCAGCGGGACAGGGGAGCCTCGGGACCCAGTACTTC. Amino acids: CASSPAGQGSLGTQYF.

This chain uses TRBV19 with TRBJ1-1, with D maybe TRBD1 (5 bases). Germline V gene data show CDR1 as LNHDA and CDR2 as SQIVND (reference sequence). Trimming removed 11 bases at V and 0 bases at J, with 19 bases between. This CDR3 has 15 residues. CDR3 DNA: TGTGCCGTAGACCCGGCGGGACCGATGAACACTGAAGCTTTCTTT. As protein: CAVDPAGPMNTEAFF.

The J gene is TRBJ2-7, the V gene TRBV29-1, with a possible D match to TRBD1 (6 bases). CDR3 length equals 13 residues. Germline-derived CDR1 and CDR2 are SQVTM and ANQGSEA. The V and J ends lost 7 bases and 3 bases respectively, with 16 bases between them. The CDR3 DNA follows: TGCAGCGCTTCCCCACAGGGCAACTACGAGCAGTACTTC. Residues: CSASPQGNYEQYF.

The genes are TRBV27 and TRBJ2-2, with 13 bases matching TRBD2. Germline CDR1 is MNHEY and CDR2 is SMNVEV (reference sequence). The CDR3 runs 17 residues. The V segment lost 6 bases and the J segment 0 bases; nucleotides outside the gene matches: 4. CDR3 bases: TGTGCCAGCAGCGGACTAGCGGGAGTCCCGAACACCGGGGAGCTGTTTTTT. Translating gives CASSGLAGVPNTGELFF.

This chain links TRBV10-1 with TRBJ2-7; TRBD2 matches at 10 bases. The CDR3 loop spans 14 amino acids. V lost 4 bases to trimming and J lost 5 bases; unmatched junction nucleotides: 5. The V gene's germline CDR1 is WNHNN and CDR2 SYGVQD (reference sequence). CDR3 sequence (DNA): TGCGCCAGCAGTGTTGATAGCGGGAGGAACGAGCAGTACTTC. Its translation: CASSVDSGRNEQYF.

The chain carries TRBV30 and TRBJ1-2, with 8 positions matching TRBD1. The V gene's germline CDR1 is GTSNPN and CDR2 SVGIG (reference sequence). With 3 bases clipped from V and 3 bases from J, the junction kept 6 bases outside the gene matches. This CDR3 spans 14 amino acids. The CDR3, as DNA: TGTGCCTGGAGAGTTACAGGGGGGGACTATGGCTACACCTTC. Residues: CAWRVTGGDYGYTF.

This clone showed up just a few times. The V and J genes are TRBV11-2 and TRBJ2-3, with 9 positions matching TRBD2. This CDR3 has 16 amino acids. V lost 5 bases, J lost 6 bases, and 12 bases stayed unmatched. Germline V gives CDR1 SGHAT, CDR2 FQNNGV. CDR3 nucleotide sequence: TGTGCCAGCAGCCCCCCTGACCTAGCGGGATGGGATACGCAGTATTTT. It codes for CASSPPDLAGWDTQYF.

The rearrangement joins TRBV5-1 to TRBJ2-6, with D possibly being TRBD1 (6 bases). Germline loops: CDR1 SGHRS, CDR2 YFSETQ. The CDR3 runs 18 residues. With 4 bases removed from V and 0 bases from J, the gap between germline ends came to 17 bases. The DNA of the CDR3 is TGCGCCAGCAGCCCACAGACAGGAAACCCCTCTGGGGCCAACGTCCTGACTTTC. Translation gives CASSPQTGNPSGANVLTF.

The CDR3 DNA follows: TGTGCCAGCAGTGATTCCAGGTCCCCCTCTGGGGCCAACGTCCTGACTTTC. Translation: CASSDSRSPSGANVLTF. The chain carries TRBV2 and TRBJ2-6; D gene unclear. V gave up 3 bases and J gave up 0 bases, with 12 bases separating them. The CDR3 spans 17 residues. CDR1 is SNHLY and CDR2 is FYNNEI in the germline V gene.

This chain connects TRBV24-1 to TRBJ1-6; 7 positions match TRBD1. This CDR3 spans 13 amino acids. The germline gives CDR1 KGHDR, CDR2 SFDVKD. The V and J ends lost 4 bases and 16 bases, in that order; junction bases with no gene match: 9. The CDR3 nucleotides read TGTGCCACCAGTGAGGGCCGGGACAGAGAGCTCCACTTT. This encodes CATSEGRDRELHF.

The CDR3 bases are TGCGCCAGCAGACCGGGGGGGCCTAATGAAAAACTGTTTTTT. Amino acids: CASRPGGPNEKLFF. The rearrangement uses TRBV5-1 and TRBJ1-4, with a weak D call TRBD1 (6 bases). The CDR3 consists of 14 residues. Germline V gene data show CDR1 as SGHRS and CDR2 as YFSETQ. V dropped 5 bases and J dropped 3 bases, with 11 bases sitting between them.

V and J are TRBV27 and TRBJ2-1; 14 nucleotides align to TRBD2. Germline CDR1 MNHEY, CDR2 SMNVEV (reference sequence). V trimming: 2 bases; J trimming: 9 bases; junction bases outside the gene matches: 9. This CDR3 is 17 amino acids long. CDR3 amino acids: CASSLNTGTSGRSEQFF. The DNA for the CDR3 is TGTGCCAGCAGTTTAAACACCGGGACTAGCGGGAGAAGTGAGCAGTTCTTC.

The rearrangement links TRBV11-2 to TRBJ2-1, with 13 bases matching TRBD2. This CDR3 region has 15 residues. Germline CDR1 is SGHAT and CDR2 is FQNNGV. Trimming took 3 bases from V and 7 from J; bases not matched to a gene: 3. The CDR3 coding sequence is TGTGCCAGCAGCTTTCGACTAGCGGGAGGTAATGAGCAGTTCTTC. It is translated as CASSFRLAGGNEQFF.

This chain uses TRBV6-5 with TRBJ2-7; 7 nucleotides line up with TRBD1. Germline V CDR1 and CDR2: MNHEY, SVGAGI. The CDR3 runs 13 residues. The junction had 8 bases not matched to a gene; V was cut back by 10 bases and J by 2 bases. The CDR3, as DNA: TGTGCCACCGGGACAGAACAAACCTACGAGCAGTACTTC. As protein: CATGTEQTYEQYF.

This clone came up once. The CDR3 bases are TGTGCCAGCAGCTTAGGGCCTGTCAGCTCTGGAAACACCATATATTTT. This sequence encodes CASSLGPVSSGNTIYF. The chain recombines TRBV7-3 with TRBJ1-3; D is ambiguous. V lost 2 bases to trimming and J lost 0 bases, with 11 bases between them. Germline-derived CDR1 and CDR2 are SGHTA and FQGTGA. This CDR3 has 16 amino acids.

V is TRBV3-1 (or the pseudogene TRBV3-2) and J is TRBJ1-2; D might be TRBD1 (5 bases). Trimming stripped 0 bases from V and 2 bases from J, with 7 bases between. The CDR3 has 14 amino acids. CDR1 LGHDT and CDR2 YNNKEL come from the germline V gene (reference sequence). The CDR3 sequence: CASSQDRQNYGYTF. CDR3 nucleotide sequence: TGTGCCAGCAGCCAAGACCGACAGAACTATGGCTACACCTTC.

This chain links TRBV19 with TRBJ2-2; TRBD1 matches 10 bases. The V and J ends lost 2 bases and 7 bases, in that order; junction bases with no gene match: 16. The germline gives CDR1 LNHDA, CDR2 SQIVND (reference sequence). The CDR3 runs to 19 residues. CDR3 DNA: TGTGCCAGTAGTATAAGACAGGGGGCCTCGACTCGGACTGGCGGGGAGCTGTTTTTT. Its protein product is CASSIRQGASTRTGGELFF.

This rearrangement joins TRBV20-1 to TRBJ2-7; D uncertain. This CDR3 is built from 11 residues. Germline V CDR1 and CDR2: DFQATT, SNEGSKA (reference sequence). The V gene lost 2 bases and the J gene lost 4 bases, with 6 bases spanning the gap. The CDR3 here is CSARLEYEQYF. The CDR3 DNA reads TGCAGTGCTAGACTAGAATACGAGCAGTACTTC.

This chain connects TRBV30 to TRBJ1-4; TRBD1 matches at 9 bases. Trimming cost V 2 bases and J 3 bases; bases outside gene matches: 4. The CDR3 sequence is 15 residues long. CDR1 GTSNPN and CDR2 SVGIG come from the germline V gene (reference sequence). The CDR3 sequence is CAWSSGQGPNEKLFF. The CDR3 region has the DNA TGTGCCTGGAGTTCGGGACAGGGTCCTAATGAAAAACTGTTTTTT.

The rearrangement links TRBV18 to TRBJ1-2; tentative D call: TRBD1 (5 bases). V shed 5 bases and J shed 4 bases, with 11 bases lying between them. The CDR3 sequence is 13 residues long. From germline, CDR1 is KGHSH and CDR2 LQKENI. DNA for the CDR3: TGTGCCAGCTCAGAAGACAGATTCTATGGCTACACCTTC. Translating gives CASSEDRFYGYTF.